The 27 T cell receptor beta chains below were found in one sample sequenced in a study of T cell repertoires in cytomegalovirus infection. TCRdb passed the reads through MiXCR, listing each CDR3 protein once. The table lists approximately 500,000 distinct CDR3 sequences, more than 25% of them singletons. Sequenced sample: PBMCs. The receptor set was obtained from a human donor in good health (CMV status not recorded). Some clones in this sample may be carry-over from other donors' samples.

This clonotype was counted only a few times. The gene calls are TRBV9 and TRBJ2-7; TRBD2 is a possible D gene (6 bases). The germline V gene encodes CDR1 SGDLS and CDR2 YYNGEE. Trimming pared 3 bases from V and 2 bases from J, leaving 9 bases between. The CDR3 spans 13 residues. The CDR3 loop reads CASSAGGPYEQYF. In DNA form, the CDR3 reads TGTGCCAGCAGCGCCGGGGGTCCCTACGAGCAGTACTTC.

This clonotype turned up a few times. The chain's CDR3 is CASSSIIAGGLDEQYF. The CDR3 nucleotides are TGCGCCAGCAGCTCCATCATAGCGGGAGGTCTCGACGAGCAGTACTTC. This chain links TRBV5-1 with TRBJ2-7, with 10 bases that match TRBD2. The trim removed 3 bases at V and 5 bases at J, leaving 11 bases unmatched. Germline CDR1 and CDR2: SGHRS and YFSETQ. The CDR3 totals 16 residues. Using reference TRBV5-1 and TRBJ2-7 for the parts outside the CDR3, the full variable domain is KAGVTQTPRYLIKTRGQQVTLSCSPISGHRSVSWYQQTPGQGLQFLFEYFSETQRNKGNFPGRFSGRQFSNSRSEMNVSTLELGDSALYLCASSSIIAGGLDEQYFGPGTRLTVT.

The V call is TRBV18, the J call TRBJ2-5, with D tentatively TRBD2 (5 bases). This CDR3 contains 13 residues. Trimming took off 3 bases at V and 1 base at J, with 6 bases between the two ends. Germline lookup yields CDR1 KGHSH and CDR2 LQKENI. The DNA for the CDR3 is TGTGCCAGCTCACCGGACTTCCAAGAGACCCAGTACTTC. It translates to CASSPDFQETQYF. Looking up the rest from reference TRBV18 and TRBJ2-5 gives the full variable domain: NAGVMQNPRHLVRRRGQEARLRCSPMKGHSHVYWYRQLPEEGLKFMVYLQKENIIDESGMPKERFSAEFPKEGPSILRIQQVVRGDSAAYFCASSPDFQETQYFGPGTRLLVL.

This clonotype showed up many times. The J gene is TRBJ2-1, the V gene TRBV7-3; TRBD2 matches 8 bases. The ends lost 5 bases at V and 8 bases at J; junction bases unmatched: 5. In germline, CDR1 is SGHTA, CDR2 FQGTGA. The CDR3 is 13 amino acids. The CDR3 region is CASSGPGGDEQFF. CDR3 coding DNA: TGTGCCAGCAGCGGGCCGGGAGGGGATGAGCAGTTCTTC. Full variable domain (remainder filled in from reference TRBV7-3 and TRBJ2-1): GAGVSQTPSNKVTEKGKYVELRCDPISGHTALYWYRQSLGQGPEFLIYFQGTGAADDSGLPNDRFFAVRPEGSVSTLKIQRTERGDSAVYLCASSGPGGDEQFFGPGTRLTVL.

V is TRBV7-6 and J is TRBJ1-2; the match to TRBD1 covers 7 bases. Germline trimming cut 0 bases from V and 1 base from J; bases unmatched to any gene: 11. This CDR3 region has 18 residues. Germline-derived CDR1 and CDR2 are SGHVS and FNYEAQ. The CDR3 spells CASSLAPGQKTLNYGYTF. The CDR3 coding sequence is TGTGCCAGCAGCTTAGCGCCGGGACAGAAAACGCTTAACTATGGCTACACCTTC.

This clonotype turned up a few times. The chain couples TRBV5-5 to TRBJ2-1; perhaps TRBD2 as D (5 bases). Germline CDR1 is SGHKS and CDR2 is YYEKEE (reference sequence). The CDR3 has 16 amino acids. V gave up 6 bases and J gave up 4 bases, with 20 bases separating them. CDR3 protein: CASTLRAVASYNEQFF. The CDR3 region has the DNA TGTGCCAGCACCCTGAGGGCGGTCGCGAGTTACAATGAGCAGTTCTTC. The full variable domain, with the rest looked up from reference TRBV5-5 and TRBJ2-1, is DAGVTQSPTHLIKTRGQQVTLRCSPISGHKSVSWYQQVLGQGPQFIFQYYEKEERGRGNFPDRFSARQFPNYSSELNVNALLLGDSALYLCASTLRAVASYNEQFFGPGTRLTVL.

This clonotype has just a few counts. The V and J genes are TRBV27 and TRBJ2-6, with a possible D match to TRBD1 (6 bases). Trimming removed 5 bases from V and 0 bases from J, with 14 bases in between. Germline V gene sequence: CDR1 MNHEY, CDR2 SMNVEV (reference sequence). The CDR3 consists of 17 residues. CDR3 residues: CASSRPGVNSGANVLTF. The CDR3 region has the DNA TGTGCCAGCAGTCGCCCAGGGGTTAACTCTGGGGCCAACGTCCTGACTTTC. The full variable domain, with the rest looked up from reference TRBV27 and TRBJ2-6, is EAQVTQNPRYLITVTGKKLTVTCSQNMNHEYMSWYRQDPGLGLRQIYYSMNVEVTDKGDVPEGYKVSRKEKRNFPLILESPSPNQTSLYFCASSRPGVNSGANVLTFGAGSRLTVL.

This clonotype was seen a handful of times. The chain links TRBV27 to TRBJ2-7; no firm D call. The CDR3 is 14 amino acids. Trimming took 8 bases from V and 1 from J, leaving 15 bases between them. Germline V lookup: CDR1 MNHEY, CDR2 SMNVEV (reference sequence). CDR3 residues: CASGSSGASYEQYV. CDR3 coding DNA: TGTGCCAGCGGAAGTTCGGGCGCGTCCTACGAGCAGTACGTC.

This clonotype was counted at least ten times. The chain uses TRBV12-3 or TRBV12-4 and TRBJ2-1, with D perhaps TRBD2 (6 bases). Trimming removed 6 bases from V and 5 bases from J, with 20 bases in between. The CDR3 contains 16 residues. CDR3 amino acids: CASRLGQGTWDNEQFF. For the CDR3, the DNA is TGTGCCAGCAGACTTGGTCAAGGGACTTGGGACAATGAGCAGTTCTTC.

J is TRBJ1-3 and V is TRBV18; TRBD1 might be the D (5 bases). CDR3 length: 16 residues. V dropped 5 bases and J dropped 0 bases, with 14 bases sitting between them. Germline V gives CDR1 KGHSH, CDR2 LQKENI. The CDR3 coding sequence is TGTGCCAGCTCATCAAAAACCGGGACCTCTGGAAACACCATATATTTT. It specifies CASSSKTGTSGNTIYF.

A few counts support this clonotype. The chain uses TRBV12-3 or TRBV12-4 and TRBJ1-5; TRBD1 matches at 7 bases. V gave up 7 bases and J gave up 2 bases; unmatched junction bases: 5. The CDR3 sequence is 14 residues long. CDR3: CASNPGQGNQPQHF. The DNA for the CDR3 is TGTGCCAGCAACCCCGGACAGGGCAATCAGCCCCAGCATTTT.

The rearrangement uses TRBV12-3 or TRBV12-4 and TRBJ1-6; possibly TRBD1 for D (5 bases). The CDR3 consists of 13 residues. V was clipped by 5 bases and J by 10 bases, with 12 bases between them. The CDR3, as DNA: TGTGCCAGCAGTACAGACAGCTTGTCACCCCTCCACTTT. This sequence encodes CASSTDSLSPLHF.

A single count supports this clonotype. This rearrangement joins TRBV11-2 to TRBJ1-2; the D gene is possibly TRBD1 (6 bases). Deletions cut 4 bases from V and 4 bases from J, with 16 bases between. The CDR3 is 15 residues long. Germline CDR1 is SGHAT and CDR2 is FQNNGV. In nucleotides, the CDR3 is TGTGCCAGCAGCTCATTGACAGGCGGAGGCTATGGCTACACCTTC. Residues: CASSSLTGGGYGYTF.

This clonotype was counted many times. The chain employs TRBV7-2 and TRBJ2-3; D is undetermined. CDR3 length equals 14 residues. The germline V gene has CDR1 SGHTA and CDR2 FQGNSA. V was shortened by 3 bases and J by 0 bases, with 7 bases between the two germline ends. In DNA form, the CDR3 reads TGTGCCAGCAGCTTCCCCATTAGCACAGATACGCAGTATTTT. Protein: CASSFPISTDTQYF.

This chain joins TRBV15 and TRBJ2-1, with 10 nucleotides matching TRBD1. CDR3 length: 15 amino acids. V dropped 3 bases and J dropped 6; count of bases not matched to a gene: 5. The germline CDR1 and CDR2 sequences are LNHNV and YYDKDF (reference sequence). This CDR3 reads CATSSAGTGVNEQFF. In DNA form, the CDR3 reads TGTGCCACCAGCAGCGCCGGGACAGGGGTCAATGAGCAGTTCTTC.

The J gene is TRBJ2-1, the V gene TRBV11-2, with 8 bases aligning to TRBD2. The CDR3 loop spans 17 amino acids. J gave up 4 bases and V 5 bases, and 13 bases lay outside the gene matches. The germline gives CDR1 SGHAT, CDR2 FQNNGV. CDR3 bases: TGTGCCAGCAGCCGAAATCGACTAGCGCAGATTTACAATGAGCAGTTCTTC. This sequence encodes CASSRNRLAQIYNEQFF. Complete variable domain (other parts from reference TRBV11-2 and TRBJ2-1): EAGVAQSPRYKIIEKRQSVAFWCNPISGHATLYWYQQILGQGPKLLIQFQNNGVVDDSQLPKDRFSAERLKGVDSTLKIQPAKLEDSAVYLCASSRNRLAQIYNEQFFGPGTRLTVL.

This chain joins TRBV6-5 and TRBJ2-2; D not certain. The V end was cut by 0 bases, the J end by 7 bases, with 15 bases between. This CDR3 has 16 amino acids. Germline V lookup: CDR1 MNHEY, CDR2 SVGAGI. As DNA, the CDR3 is TGTGCCAGCAGTTACTCGCGAGGCCTATGGAACGGGGAGCTGTTTTTT. Its protein product is CASSYSRGLWNGELFF.

The table lists this clonotype with a few counts. The V call is TRBV15, the J call TRBJ2-7; no reliable D call. The length of the CDR3 is 12 residues. Germline V lookup: CDR1 LNHNV, CDR2 YYDKDF (reference sequence). V lost 2 bases, J lost 7 bases, and 9 bases lay in between. For the CDR3, the DNA is TGTGCCACCAGCAGAAGCTTGAGGGAGCAGTACTTC. This gives the protein CATSRSLREQYF.

V is TRBV10-3 and J is TRBJ2-3; no clear D gene. The CDR3 extends over 11 amino acids. The V gene lost 7 bases and the J gene lost 6 bases, with 8 bases spanning the gap. The V gene's germline CDR1 is ENHRY and CDR2 SYGVKD. CDR3 DNA sequence: TGTGCCATCATGGACGTGGATACGCAGTATTTT. Its translation: CAIMDVDTQYF.

This clonotype has only a few counts. The rearrangement joins TRBV7-8 to TRBJ2-1; the D is unclear. Germline V gene sequence: CDR1 SGHVS, CDR2 FQNEAQ. Trimming removed 1 base from V and 7 bases from J, with 8 bases in between. The CDR3 has 13 amino acids. The CDR3 reads CASSLGSWNEQFF. DNA for the CDR3: TGTGCCAGCAGCTTAGGGTCTTGGAATGAGCAGTTCTTC.

The rearrangement links TRBV7-9 to TRBJ2-7; 8 positions match TRBD2. The CDR3 is made up of 17 amino acids. Germline values: CDR1 SEHNR, CDR2 FQNEAQ (reference sequence). J lost 0 bases, V lost 5 bases, and 12 bases had no gene match. This CDR3 is CASSPKLGLASSYEQYF. CDR3 bases: TGTGCCAGCAGCCCGAAACTCGGACTAGCAAGCTCCTACGAGCAGTACTTC.

V gene TRBV20-1 combines with J gene TRBJ2-1; D perhaps matches TRBD2 (6 bases). The germline gives CDR1 DFQATT, CDR2 SNEGSKA (reference sequence). Trimming removed 0 bases at V and 7 bases at J, with 16 bases between. The CDR3 runs to 15 residues. CDR3 nucleotides: TGCAGTGCTAGAGATCCCCGGGGGATTGGGAATGAGCAGTTCTTC. Translation gives CSARDPRGIGNEQFF.

This sequence joins TRBV10-3 and TRBJ2-7; possibly TRBD2 for D (6 bases). V gave up 10 bases and J gave up 2 bases, with 12 bases separating them. CDR1 ENHRY and CDR2 SYGVKD come from the germline V gene. The CDR3 has 12 amino acids. In DNA form, the CDR3 reads TGTGCCAGTGGGACTGCCCCCTACGAGCAGTACGTC. Translation gives CASGTAPYEQYV.

This clonotype has a count of ten or more. The V gene is TRBV7-8, the J gene TRBJ2-5, with D possibly called TRBD1 or TRBD2 (5 bases each). Trimming took off 7 bases at V and 0 bases at J, with 18 bases between the two ends. The CDR3 contains 16 residues. Per the germline V gene, CDR1 is SGHVS and CDR2 is FQNEAQ. The CDR3 DNA follows: TGTGCCAGCATCCTCCTTCGGGACCCTTACCAAGAGACCCAGTACTTC. Protein product: CASILLRDPYQETQYF.

The gene calls are TRBV20-1 and TRBJ2-1; TRBD2 agrees at 7 bases. Germline-derived CDR1 and CDR2 are DFQATT and SNEGSKA (reference sequence). With 7 bases clipped from V and 4 bases from J, the junction kept 10 bases outside the gene matches. The CDR3 is 14 residues long. DNA of the CDR3: TGCAGTGTCCATACGGGAGGTGATTACAATGAGCAGTTCTTC. This codes for CSVHTGGDYNEQFF.

This clonotype has only a few counts. In nucleotides, the CDR3 is TGTGCCAGCAGCACCGGGACTAGCGTAAGCGAGCAGTACGTC. It translates to CASSTGTSVSEQYV. The chain combines TRBV6-2 or TRBV6-3 with TRBJ2-7, with TRBD2 matching over 10 bases. The length of the CDR3 is 14 residues. Germline V gene lookup returns CDR1 MNHEY and CDR2 SVGEGT. The V segment lost 6 bases and the J segment 6 bases; nucleotides outside the gene matches: 8.

The chain is built from TRBV20-1 and TRBJ2-7, with D tentatively TRBD1 (6 bases). CDR1 is DFQATT and CDR2 is SNEGSKA in the germline V gene (reference sequence). CDR3 length equals 14 residues. The V and J ends lost 5 bases and 2 bases respectively, with 16 bases between them. The CDR3 loop is CSAPDSGSPYEQYF. The DNA of the CDR3 is TGCAGTGCTCCGGACAGCGGAAGCCCCTACGAGCAGTACTTC.